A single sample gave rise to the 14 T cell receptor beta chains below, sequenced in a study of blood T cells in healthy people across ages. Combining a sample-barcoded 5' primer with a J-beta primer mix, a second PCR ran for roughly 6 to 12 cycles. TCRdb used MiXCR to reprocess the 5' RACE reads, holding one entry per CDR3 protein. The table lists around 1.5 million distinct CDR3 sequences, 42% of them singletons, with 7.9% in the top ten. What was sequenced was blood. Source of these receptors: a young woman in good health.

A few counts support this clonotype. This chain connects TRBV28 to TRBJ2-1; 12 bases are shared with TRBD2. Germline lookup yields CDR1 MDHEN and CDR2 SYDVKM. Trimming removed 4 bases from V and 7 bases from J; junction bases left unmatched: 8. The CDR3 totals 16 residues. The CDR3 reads CASSSYGTSGLNEQFF. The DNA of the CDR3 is TGTGCCAGCAGTTCCTACGGGACTAGCGGGTTAAATGAGCAGTTCTTC.

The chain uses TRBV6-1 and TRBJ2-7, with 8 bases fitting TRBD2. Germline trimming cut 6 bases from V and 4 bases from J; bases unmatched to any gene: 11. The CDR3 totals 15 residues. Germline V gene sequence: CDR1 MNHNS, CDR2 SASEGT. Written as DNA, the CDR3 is TGTGCCAGCAGACCCGGACGAGCGGGAGTGTACGAGCAGTACTTC. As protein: CASRPGRAGVYEQYF.

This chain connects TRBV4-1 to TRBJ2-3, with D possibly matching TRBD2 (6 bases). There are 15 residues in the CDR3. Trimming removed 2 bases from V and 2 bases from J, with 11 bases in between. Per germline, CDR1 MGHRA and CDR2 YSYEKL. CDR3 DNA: TGCGCCAGCAGCCAAAGGTGGGGGGACACAGATACGCAGTATTTT. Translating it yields CASSQRWGDTDTQYF.

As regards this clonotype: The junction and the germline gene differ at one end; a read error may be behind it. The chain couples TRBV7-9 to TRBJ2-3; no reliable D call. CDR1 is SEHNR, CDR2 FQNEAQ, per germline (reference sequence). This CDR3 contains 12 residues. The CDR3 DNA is TGTGTCAGCAGCTTTAACACAGATACGCAGTATTTT. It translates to CVSSFNTDTQYF. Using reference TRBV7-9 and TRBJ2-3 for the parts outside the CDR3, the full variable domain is DTGVSQNPRHKITKRGQNVTFRCDPISEHNRLYWYRQTLGQGPEFLTYFQNEAQLEKSRLLSDRFSAERPKGSFSTLEIQRTEQGDSAMYLCVSSFNTDTQYFGPGTRLTVL.

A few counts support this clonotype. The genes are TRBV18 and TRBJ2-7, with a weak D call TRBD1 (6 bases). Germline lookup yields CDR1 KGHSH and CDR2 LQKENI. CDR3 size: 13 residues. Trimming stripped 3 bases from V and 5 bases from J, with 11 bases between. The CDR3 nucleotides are TGTGCCAGCTCACCCCTGAACAGGGACGAGCAGTACTTC. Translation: CASSPLNRDEQYF.

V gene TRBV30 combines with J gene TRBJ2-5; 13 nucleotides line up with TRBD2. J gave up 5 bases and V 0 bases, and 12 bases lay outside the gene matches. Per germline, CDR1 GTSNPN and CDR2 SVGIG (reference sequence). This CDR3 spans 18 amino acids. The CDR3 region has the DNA TGTGCCTGGAGTGTACTCCGGACTAGCGGGAGCCTAAGGGAGACCCAGTACTTC. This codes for CAWSVLRTSGSLRETQYF.

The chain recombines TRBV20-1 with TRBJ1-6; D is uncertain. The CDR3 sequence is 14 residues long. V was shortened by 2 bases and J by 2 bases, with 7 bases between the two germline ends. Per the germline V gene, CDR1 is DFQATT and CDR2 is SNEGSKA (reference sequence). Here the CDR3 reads CSARRRTYNSPLHF. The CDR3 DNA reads TGCAGTGCTAGAAGGCGGACCTATAATTCACCCCTCCACTTT.

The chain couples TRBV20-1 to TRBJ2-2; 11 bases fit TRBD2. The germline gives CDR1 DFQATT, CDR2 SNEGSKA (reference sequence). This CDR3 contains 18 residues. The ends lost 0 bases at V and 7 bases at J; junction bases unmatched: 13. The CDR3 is CSARDPLAGVRSGGELFF. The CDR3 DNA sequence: TGCAGTGCTAGAGATCCACTAGCGGGGGTGCGGTCGGGCGGGGAGCTGTTTTTT.

The CDR3 DNA reads as TGTGCCAGCAGCTTCCCGGGGGGGCCATCAGATACGCAGTATTTT. This translates into CASSFPGGPSDTQYF. This chain connects TRBV7-2 to TRBJ2-3; 8 bases map to TRBD2. Germline trimming cut 3 bases from V and 4 bases from J; bases unmatched to any gene: 6. Per germline, CDR1 SGHTA and CDR2 FQGNSA. The length of the CDR3 is 15 residues.

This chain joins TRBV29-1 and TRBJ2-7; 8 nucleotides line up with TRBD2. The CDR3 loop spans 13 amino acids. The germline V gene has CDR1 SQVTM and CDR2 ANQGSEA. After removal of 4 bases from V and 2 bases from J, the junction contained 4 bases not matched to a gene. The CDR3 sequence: CSVATSVAYEQYF. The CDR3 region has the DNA TGCAGCGTTGCGACTAGCGTCGCCTACGAGCAGTACTTC.

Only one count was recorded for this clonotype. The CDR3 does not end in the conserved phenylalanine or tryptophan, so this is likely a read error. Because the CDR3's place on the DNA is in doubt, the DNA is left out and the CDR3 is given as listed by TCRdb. This chain's CDR3 is CASSQEAGGGIRSIL. The chain links TRBV4-1 to TRBJ2-3; the table calls TRBD2, which could not be checked here. The germline V gene encodes CDR1 MGHRA and CDR2 YSYEKL. The CDR3 comprises 15 residues, both ends counted.

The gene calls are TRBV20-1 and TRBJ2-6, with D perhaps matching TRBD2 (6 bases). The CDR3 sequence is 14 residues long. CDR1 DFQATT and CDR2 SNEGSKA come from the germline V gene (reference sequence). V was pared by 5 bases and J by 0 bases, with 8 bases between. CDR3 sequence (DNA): TGCAGTGCTCCGCGGGGCTCTGGGGCCAACGTCCTGACTTTC. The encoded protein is CSAPRGSGANVLTF.

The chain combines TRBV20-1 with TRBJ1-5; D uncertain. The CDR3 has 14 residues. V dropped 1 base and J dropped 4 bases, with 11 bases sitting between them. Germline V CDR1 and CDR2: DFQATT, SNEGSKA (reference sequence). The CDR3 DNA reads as TGCAGTGCTAGAGTGGACGGAGTGAATCAGCCCCAGCATTTT. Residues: CSARVDGVNQPQHF.

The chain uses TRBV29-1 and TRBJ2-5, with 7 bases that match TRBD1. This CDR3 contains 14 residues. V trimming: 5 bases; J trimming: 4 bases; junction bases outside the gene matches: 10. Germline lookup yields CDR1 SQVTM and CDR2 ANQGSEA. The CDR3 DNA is TGCAGCGTTAGGGGGCTGGGGACGGGAGAGACCCAGTACTTC. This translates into CSVRGLGTGETQYF.